A single sample is the source of the 31 T cell receptor beta chains below, sequenced in a study of T-cell reconstitution after alpha-beta-depleted transplantation in children. Unique molecular identifiers were incorporated into the prepared TCRbeta library. TCRdb called the PCR reads again in MiXCR, with one record for every CDR3 protein. The sample has some 600,000 distinct CDR3 sequences; 13% are singletons. Here the sequenced sample was PBMCs, mostly from graft donor cells, taken 360 days after TCRalphabeta/CD19-depleted stem cell transplant. These receptors were taken from a male patient between 5 and 17 years old who had a stem cell transplant for acute myeloid leukemia, so the T cells may come from the graft donor.

This clonotype appeared a few times. This chain links TRBV21-1 with TRBJ2-7; no check of the table's D call, TRBD2, against the DNA was made. TRBV21-1 is described as a pseudogene. This CDR3 is 22 amino acids long. The CDR3 loop is CASSKESAGSGAGYPYSYEQYF. The CDR3 DNA sequence: TGTGCCAGCAGCAAAGAATCGGCAGGGAGTGGGGCCGGGTACCCTTACTCCTACGAGCAGTACTTC.

This clonotype was observed at least ten times. V usage is TRBV11-2 and J usage is TRBJ2-4; TRBD2 might be the D (8 bases). The germline V gene encodes CDR1 SGHAT and CDR2 FQNNGV. V lost 3 bases, J lost 15 bases, and 24 bases lay in between. This CDR3 is 15 amino acids long. The CDR3 nucleotides read TGTGCCAGCAGCTTGGGGGAAAGGGGGCGGGGGGCTCGGTACTTC. This translates into CASSLGERGRGARYF.

This clonotype came up many times. The V and J genes are TRBV3-1 and TRBJ2-2, with 7 positions matching TRBD2. J lost 4 bases, V lost 8 bases, and 10 bases had no gene match. Germline lookup yields CDR1 LGHDT and CDR2 YNNKEL (reference sequence). The CDR3 is made up of 15 amino acids. The CDR3 sequence is CASGGTSDPTGELFF. DNA of the CDR3: TGTGCCAGCGGGGGAACTAGCGACCCCACCGGGGAGCTGTTTTTT.

This clonotype was picked up many times. In DNA form, the CDR3 reads TGCAGCGTCGTAGAGGGAGAGCAGTTCTTC. This gives the protein CSVVEGEQFF. This chain links TRBV29-1 with TRBJ2-1; D might be TRBD2 (5 bases). V dropped 6 bases and J dropped 10 bases, with 10 bases sitting between them. The CDR3 runs 10 residues. Germline V gene sequence: CDR1 SQVTM, CDR2 ANQGSEA.

This clonotype was counted a few times. The chain is built from TRBV7-3 and TRBJ2-1; TRBD2 aligns across 11 bases. V shed 1 base and J 6 bases; nucleotides not matched to a gene: 20. The CDR3 covers 21 residues. Germline loops: CDR1 SGHTA, CDR2 FQGTGA. CDR3 nucleotide sequence: TGTGCCAGCAGCTTAAGGGGCGGGGTAGCGGGAGGGTCTGGGGCTAGCAATGAGCAGTTCTTC. Protein sequence: CASSLRGGVAGGSGASNEQFF.

This clonotype was seen more than once but under ten times. The V gene is TRBV6-5, the J gene TRBJ2-1, with 7 bases lining up with TRBD1. V lost 1 base, J lost 0 bases, and 3 bases stayed unmatched. The CDR3 loop spans 16 amino acids. Germline V gene sequence: CDR1 MNHEY, CDR2 SVGAGI. CDR3 bases: TGTGCCAGCAGTTACTACAGGGGAAACTCCTACAATGAGCAGTTCTTC. Its protein product is CASSYYRGNSYNEQFF.

The rearrangement uses TRBV15 and TRBJ1-1; no clear D. This CDR3 is 13 amino acids long. The V end was cut by 0 bases, the J end by 10 bases, with 12 bases between. Germline V lookup: CDR1 LNHNV, CDR2 YYDKDF (reference sequence). The CDR3 bases are TGTGCCACCAGCAGAGATCGAGTAGAAATAGCTTTCTTT. It yields the protein CATSRDRVEIAFF.

CDR3 in DNA: TGTGCCAGCAGCCTCATAGCGGGAGCCGATGAGCAGTTCTTC. Its protein product is CASSLIAGADEQFF. V and J are TRBV7-2 and TRBJ2-1, with 9 bases that match TRBD2. Germline lookup yields CDR1 SGHTA and CDR2 FQGNSA. V shed 5 bases, J shed 8 bases, and the junction held 7 bases outside the gene matches. The CDR3 contains 14 residues.

This clonotype was seen only a few times. The V and J genes are TRBV12-1 and TRBJ2-5; the D call TRBD2 from the table was never checked on the DNA. TRBV12-1 is listed as a pseudogene. The CDR3 is 18 residues long. This CDR3 reads CASSHTKLAGEDQETQYF. The CDR3 coding sequence is TGTGCCAGCAGTCACACGAAGCTAGCGGGAGAGGATCAAGAGACCCAGTACTTC.

V and J are TRBV4-3 and TRBJ2-4; 8 bases fit TRBD2. V lost 5 bases, J lost 1 base, and 10 bases stayed unmatched. Germline V gene sequence: CDR1 LGHNA, CDR2 YSLEER. The CDR3 is made up of 17 amino acids. CDR3 protein: CASSARLATLAKNIQYF. In nucleotides, the CDR3 is TGCGCCAGCAGCGCTAGACTAGCGACGTTGGCCAAAAACATTCAGTACTTC.

The rearrangement uses TRBV28 and TRBJ2-7; TRBD2 is a possible D gene (6 bases). The V gene's germline CDR1 is MDHEN and CDR2 SYDVKM. CDR3 length: 15 residues. V gave up 2 bases and J gave up 1 base, with 12 bases separating them. CDR3: CASSLTGDWSYEQYF. CDR3 DNA sequence: TGTGCCAGCAGTTTAACGGGGGATTGGTCCTACGAGCAGTACTTC.

This clonotype was observed at least ten times. The chain joins TRBV27 to TRBJ2-7, with D possibly being TRBD2 (6 bases). The V end lost 5 bases, the J end lost 3 bases, and 20 bases lay between the germline ends. The CDR3 contains 16 residues. Germline V gene data show CDR1 as MNHEY and CDR2 as SMNVEV (reference sequence). The CDR3 sequence is CASSPYLGGPNYEQYF. As DNA, the CDR3 is TGTGCCAGCAGTCCCTACTTGGGAGGACCTAACTACGAGCAGTACTTC.

This clonotype occurred a few times. This CDR3 reads CATSDFRRENTGELFF. CDR3 bases: TGTGCCACCAGTGATTTTCGGCGGGAGAACACCGGGGAGCTGTTTTTT. The gene calls are TRBV24-1 and TRBJ2-2; D possibly corresponds to TRBD2 (6 bases). This CDR3 region has 16 residues. V was cut by 1 base and J by 1 base, with 9 bases left in between. Germline values: CDR1 KGHDR, CDR2 SFDVKD.

There are a few counts of this clonotype. This sequence joins TRBV20-1 and TRBJ2-7; no firm D call. V lost 6 bases and J lost 5, with 11 bases in between. The germline V gene encodes CDR1 DFQATT and CDR2 SNEGSKA (reference sequence). CDR3 length: 11 amino acids. CDR3 protein: CSATTGNEQYF. As DNA, the CDR3 is TGCAGTGCAACGACGGGCAACGAGCAGTACTTC.

The V gene is TRBV11-2, the J gene TRBJ2-5; D is unclear. V shed 7 bases and J shed 0 bases, with 15 bases lying between them. Germline CDR1 and CDR2: SGHAT and FQNNGV. There are 15 residues in the CDR3. In DNA form, the CDR3 reads TGTGCCAGCACCCCGGACCCGTGGTACCAAGAGACCCAGTACTTC. It yields the protein CASTPDPWYQETQYF.

The chain combines TRBV10-3 with TRBJ2-5; 7 bases are a match to TRBD2. In germline, CDR1 is ENHRY, CDR2 SYGVKD. The CDR3 has 13 amino acids. With 8 bases clipped from V and 5 bases from J, the junction kept 8 bases outside the gene matches. CDR3 region: CAIGRGVGETQYF. For the CDR3, the DNA is TGTGCCATCGGTCGGGGGGTTGGGGAGACCCAGTACTTC.

The chain recombines TRBV29-1 with TRBJ2-5, with unresolved D. The V gene's germline CDR1 is SQVTM and CDR2 ANQGSEA. V dropped 3 bases and J dropped 5 bases, with 16 bases sitting between them. The CDR3 runs 14 residues. The CDR3: CSVDPFTARETQYF. The CDR3 nucleotides read TGCAGCGTTGACCCCTTTACGGCAAGGGAGACCCAGTACTTC.

This clonotype showed up many times. V and J are TRBV10-3 and TRBJ2-7; D is unclear. Trimming left V 10 bases short and J 5 bases short, with 12 bases between. This CDR3 contains 11 residues. In germline, CDR1 is ENHRY, CDR2 SYGVKD. The CDR3 region has the DNA TGTGCCACCGCAATTTCCCACGAGCAGTACTTC. Its protein is CATAISHEQYF.

The chain is built from TRBV20-1 and TRBJ2-7; D not resolved. V was clipped by 2 bases and J by 6 bases, with 17 bases between them. This CDR3 is built from 14 residues. Germline V CDR1 and CDR2: DFQATT, SNEGSKA (reference sequence). In DNA form, the CDR3 reads TGCAGTGCTAGAACACCTGGTTGGGTGACCGAGCAGTACTTC. Residues: CSARTPGWVTEQYF.

Concerning this clonotype: Relative to the germline gene, one junction end is altered; a read error may explain this. J is TRBJ2-5 and V is TRBV7-2; D remains unclear. Per the germline V gene, CDR1 is SGHTA and CDR2 is FQGNSA. The CDR3 loop spans 14 amino acids. CDR3 residues: CASSLNLVRETKYF. DNA of the CDR3: TGTGCCAGCAGCTTAAATCTAGTCCGAGAGACCAAGTACTTC.

The CDR3 sequence is CASSDTLRLAARERETQYF. The CDR3 DNA reads TGTGCCAGCAGTGACACTCTGCGTCTAGCGGCCCGAGAGAGGGAGACCCAGTACTTC. The rearrangement uses TRBV6-4 and TRBJ2-5; 7 nucleotides line up with TRBD2. The V gene end was trimmed by 2 bases and the J gene end by 5 bases; junction bases not matched to a gene: 20. The CDR3 consists of 19 residues. Germline values: CDR1 MRHNA, CDR2 SNTAGT.

The V gene is TRBV29-1, the J gene TRBJ2-7, with D unresolved. Trimming took off 3 bases at V and 4 bases at J, with 7 bases between the two ends. Germline CDR1 and CDR2: SQVTM and ANQGSEA. CDR3 length: 11 residues. The CDR3 protein is CSVEVLYEQYF. In DNA, the CDR3 is TGCAGCGTTGAGGTCTTGTACGAGCAGTACTTC.

This clonotype was observed at least ten times. The chain is built from TRBV9 and TRBJ1-2; D uncertain. The germline V gene has CDR1 SGDLS and CDR2 YYNGEE. The V end was cut by 0 bases, the J end by 3 bases, with 15 bases between. The CDR3 runs 16 residues. The CDR3 DNA follows: TGTGCCAGCAGCGTAGCAACGGGGAGCGGGTACTATGGCTACACCTTC. It yields the protein CASSVATGSGYYGYTF.

V usage is TRBV12-3 or TRBV12-4 and J usage is TRBJ2-5, with 7 bases aligning to TRBD1. There are 15 residues in the CDR3. V lost 3 bases to trimming and J lost 2 bases; unmatched junction nucleotides: 6. CDR3 protein: CASSFKGAKQETQYF. CDR3 nucleotides: TGTGCCAGCAGTTTTAAGGGGGCTAAACAAGAGACCCAGTACTTC.

This clonotype was observed at least ten times. The chain uses TRBV29-1 and TRBJ2-2; 11 bases map to TRBD2. V dropped 6 bases and J dropped 0; count of bases not matched to a gene: 6. From germline, CDR1 is SQVTM and CDR2 ANQGSEA. The CDR3 has 16 residues. CDR3 region: CSVFIAGGSNTGELFF. The CDR3 DNA reads as TGCAGCGTCTTCATAGCGGGAGGGTCGAACACCGGGGAGCTGTTTTTT.

The gene calls are TRBV6-1 and TRBJ2-2; TRBD1 aligns across 8 bases. The CDR3 extends over 16 amino acids. Germline assignment: CDR1 MNHNS and CDR2 SASEGT. V dropped 7 bases and J dropped 1; count of bases not matched to a gene: 8. In nucleotides, the CDR3 is TGTGCCAGCACCTCCCCCAGGGGGCAGAACACCGGGGAGCTGTTTTTT. Translation gives CASTSPRGQNTGELFF.

This clonotype was seen ten or more times. The gene calls are TRBV20-1 and TRBJ2-1; the match to TRBD2 covers 8 bases. The length of the CDR3 is 16 residues. Looked up from germline, CDR1 is DFQATT and CDR2 is SNEGSKA (reference sequence). Trimming took 3 bases from V and 3 from J; bases not matched to a gene: 10. The CDR3 coding sequence is TGCAGTGCTAGCTTAACGACGGGGGGGAGCTACAATGAGCAGTTCTTC. It translates to CSASLTTGGSYNEQFF.

The chain has TRBV29-1 and TRBJ2-1, with D possibly matching TRBD2 (6 bases). The germline V gene encodes CDR1 SQVTM and CDR2 ANQGSEA. Trimming cost V 7 bases and J 9 bases, with 22 bases left between them. This CDR3 contains 14 residues. CDR3 sequence reads: CSAFRDSLGGEQFF. The CDR3 coding sequence is TGCAGCGCCTTCCGGGACTCACTTGGGGGTGAGCAGTTCTTC.

This clonotype turned up a few times. The chain carries TRBV12-3 or TRBV12-4 and TRBJ1-4, with a tentative D call TRBD1 (5 bases). The germline V and J ends were trimmed by 5 bases and 7 bases, with 17 bases remaining between them. There are 15 residues in the CDR3. The CDR3 protein is CASSGLQGPREKLFF. CDR3 DNA sequence: TGTGCCAGCAGTGGACTGCAGGGACCGCGTGAAAAACTGTTTTTT.

This clonotype has a handful of counts. V is TRBV12-3 or TRBV12-4 and J is TRBJ1-5; TRBD1 matches at 11 bases. V was clipped by 6 bases and J by 1 base; unmatched bases: 5. The CDR3 contains 16 residues. The CDR3, as DNA: TGTGCCAGCAGCCCACGGGACAGGGGGAGCAATCAGCCCCAGCATTTT. Its translation: CASSPRDRGSNQPQHF.

This clonotype was recorded a few times. The chain uses TRBV5-1 and TRBJ2-7; 13 nucleotides agree with TRBD2. The V gene's germline CDR1 is SGHRS and CDR2 YFSETQ. V lost 4 bases to trimming and J lost 6 bases; unmatched junction nucleotides: 4. This CDR3 is 14 amino acids long. The CDR3 nucleotides read TGCGCCAGCAGCGGTGGACTAGCGGGAGCCGAGCAGTACTTC. This gives the protein CASSGGLAGAEQYF. Full variable domain (outside the CDR3, taken from reference TRBV5-1 and TRBJ2-7): KAGVTQTPRYLIKTRGQQVTLSCSPISGHRSVSWYQQTPGQGLQFLFEYFSETQRNKGNFPGRFSGRQFSNSRSEMNVSTLELGDSALYLCASSGGLAGAEQYFGPGTRLTVT.